These 3 T cell receptor beta chains were sequenced from one sample in a study of blood T cells in healthy people across ages. The use of a sample-barcoded 5' primer and a J-beta primer mix characterized a second PCR of about 6 to 11 cycles. Using its own MiXCR run on the 5' RACE reads, TCRdb lists one record per CDR3 protein. The table has approximately 900,000 distinct CDR3 sequences, almost 30% seen once; the top ten hold around 9.6%. These same data were also listed under a study on T cells of mothers and their children.

Input material: blood. These receptors came from a woman in her thirties or forties in good health.

Comment on this clonotype: The junction and the germline gene differ at one end; a read error may be behind it. The chain employs TRBV7-2 and TRBJ2-6; D may be TRBD1 (5 bases). CDR3 length: 15 residues. Germline values: CDR1 SGHTA, CDR2 FQGNSA. As DNA, the CDR3 is TGTGCCAGCAGCCCCCGTAACTCTGGGGCCAACGTCCGGACTTTC. It specifies CASSPRNSGANVRTF. The full variable domain, rest sourced from reference TRBV7-2 and TRBJ2-6, is GAGVSQSPSNKVTEKGKDVELRCDPISGHTALYWYRQSLGQGLEFLIYFQGNSAPDKSGLPSDRFSAERTGGSVSTLTIQRTQQEDSAVYLCASSPRNSGANVRTFGAGSRLTVL.

The chain employs TRBV10-3 and TRBJ2-5; D possibly corresponds to TRBD1 (6 bases). The CDR3 has 15 amino acids. The V and J ends lost 8 bases and 5 bases respectively, with 21 bases between them. From germline, CDR1 is ENHRY and CDR2 SYGVKD. CDR3 sequence (DNA): TGTGCCATCGGCCCAGACAGGTACTTGGGGGAGACCCAGTACTTC. As protein: CAIGPDRYLGETQYF.

The chain is built from TRBV12-3 or TRBV12-4 and TRBJ2-5; 10 nucleotides agree with TRBD2. This CDR3 is built from 15 residues. V shed 5 bases, J shed 5 bases, and the junction held 8 bases outside the gene matches. This CDR3 is CASSPSGGEWETQYF. In nucleotides, the CDR3 is TGTGCCAGCAGTCCCAGCGGGGGGGAATGGGAGACCCAGTACTTC.